A selection of T cell receptor beta chains follows, all from one sample in a study of PD-L1 blockade in urothelial cancer. Some clones are missing from TCRdb's copy, which holds only in-frame ones; the method was immunoSEQ multiplex PCR. Among under 40,000 clones listed, roughly 82% were seen once. Sequenced material: PBMCs, taken around atezolizumab (anti-PD-L1) treatment. These receptors originate from a man aged 55 to 69 with urothelial cancer. The CDR3 runs from the conserved cysteine through the conserved F or W. Fields, in order: J gene, V gene, D gene, clone size, CDR3 DNA, CDR3 protein. D genes are given only for firm matches. Clone sizes are given selectively: once, few, many, or a class where the clone is expanded.

TRBJ1-4 TRBV6-1 NA few TGTGCCAGCAGCTCTAGAGATAATGAAAAACTGTTTTTT CASSSRDNEKLFF
TRBJ1-6 TRBV30 NA NA TGTGCCTGGAAACTCAGACAGGTGCTAAATTCACCCCTCCACTTT CAWKLRQVLNSPLHF
TRBJ2-7 TRBV6-5 NA NA TGTGCCAGCAGTTATGCAGCGGCGTACGAGCAGTACTTC CASSYAAAYEQYF
TRBJ2-1 TRBV11-2 TRBD2 once TGTGCCAGCAGCCGGAGAACCGGGACTAGCTCCTACAATGAGCAGTTCTTC CASSRRTGTSSYNEQFF
TRBJ2-7 TRBV5-4 NA NA TGTGCCAGCAGCTTGGATCTCTACGAGCAGTACTTC CASSLDLYEQYF
TRBJ2-3 TRBV19 NA once TGTGCCAGCGGGTTAGCGGAGGCGAGCACAGATACGCAGTATTTT CASGLAEASTDTQYF
TRBJ1-1 TRBV19 TRBD1 few TGTGCCAGTAGTATGTCGGGACAGTTTTACACTGAAGCTTTCTTT CASSMSGQFYTEAFF
TRBJ1-5 TRBV7-9 TRBD1 NA TGTGCCAGCAGTAGCGGGACAGGGCAGGGTCAGCCCCAGCATTTT CASSSGTGQGQPQHF
TRBJ2-6 TRBV4-2 TRBD1 NA TGTGCCAGCAGCCAAGGAGACAGGGTTAATCGGGCCAACGTCCTGACTTTC CASSQGDRVNRANVLTF
TRBJ2-1 TRBV19 NA NA TGTGCCAGTAGTATAGCGGGGAAACTGGACTCGCAGTTCTTC CASSIAGKLDSQFF
TRBJ1-5 TRBV6-1 NA NA TGTGCCAGCGTTGGGGGGGTGAATCAGCCCCAGCATTTT CASVGGVNQPQHF
TRBJ2-7 TRBV7-8 TRBD2 once TGTGCCAGCAGCGCGGGGGGACCAAACGAGCAGTACTTC CASSAGGPNEQYF
TRBJ1-1 TRBV5-6 NA NA TGTGCCAGCAGCTTGGCGACAGGACCCAACACTGAAGCTTTCTTT CASSLATGPNTEAFF
TRBJ1-6 TRBV4-2 NA NA TGTGCCAGCAGCCAAGGGGATGCGGGCTCACCCCTCCACTTT CASSQGDAGSPLHF
TRBJ2-7 TRBV6-5 NA NA TGTGCCAGCAGTTCTTCCGGGACAAATTCCTACGAGCAGTACTTC CASSSSGTNSYEQYF
TRBJ2-2 TRBV5-8 TRBD1 once TGTGCCAGCAGCACGGGACAGGGGTTCACCGGGGAGCTGTTTTTT CASSTGQGFTGELFF
TRBJ2-5 TRBV7-6 TRBD1 NA TGTGCCAGCAGCCCAGGACAGGGGGCTCTGGGAGAGACCCAGTACTTC CASSPGQGALGETQYF
TRBJ1-5 TRBV7-9 NA NA TGTGCCAGCAGCTTAGGAGAATTTGGTGGCAATCAGCCCCAGCATTTT CASSLGEFGGNQPQHF
TRBJ1-3 TRBV19 NA NA TGTGCCAGTAGTCGGGGCTCTGGAAACACCATATATTTT CASSRGSGNTIYF
TRBJ1-2 TRBV7-9 NA NA TGTGCCAGCAGCTTAGCAGTACAAGACTCCGGCTACACCTTC CASSLAVQDSGYTF
TRBJ2-2 TRBV5-1 TRBD1 NA TGCGCCAGCAGCGGAACAGGGGAGTACACCGGGGAGCTGTTTTTT CASSGTGEYTGELFF
TRBJ1-5 TRBV10-3 NA NA TGTGCCATCAGTGAGTCGACGGGACTATATAGCAATCAGCCCCAGCATTTT CAISESTGLYSNQPQHF
TRBJ2-1 TRBV10-3 TRBD2 NA TGTGCCATCAGTAGTGTATCGGCGGGAGCTAATTCTGAGCAGTTCTTC CAISSVSAGANSEQFF
TRBJ2-1 TRBV7-9 NA NA TGTGCCAGCAGCTTAGGGACTCTAGATAATGAGCAGTTCTTC CASSLGTLDNEQFF
TRBJ1-4 TRBV19 TRBD1 once TGTGCCAGTAGTGGCCCCGGGACAGGGGATGAAAAACTGTTTTTT CASSGPGTGDEKLFF
TRBJ2-3 TRBV29-1 TRBD1 few TGCAGCGTTGTTGGACCCGGGACAGGGGGGGGAGATACGCAGTATTTT CSVVGPGTGGGDTQYF
TRBJ2-5 TRBV30 TRBD1 NA TGTGCCTGGAGTGTTGGACAGGGGCAGACCCAGTACTTC CAWSVGQGQTQYF